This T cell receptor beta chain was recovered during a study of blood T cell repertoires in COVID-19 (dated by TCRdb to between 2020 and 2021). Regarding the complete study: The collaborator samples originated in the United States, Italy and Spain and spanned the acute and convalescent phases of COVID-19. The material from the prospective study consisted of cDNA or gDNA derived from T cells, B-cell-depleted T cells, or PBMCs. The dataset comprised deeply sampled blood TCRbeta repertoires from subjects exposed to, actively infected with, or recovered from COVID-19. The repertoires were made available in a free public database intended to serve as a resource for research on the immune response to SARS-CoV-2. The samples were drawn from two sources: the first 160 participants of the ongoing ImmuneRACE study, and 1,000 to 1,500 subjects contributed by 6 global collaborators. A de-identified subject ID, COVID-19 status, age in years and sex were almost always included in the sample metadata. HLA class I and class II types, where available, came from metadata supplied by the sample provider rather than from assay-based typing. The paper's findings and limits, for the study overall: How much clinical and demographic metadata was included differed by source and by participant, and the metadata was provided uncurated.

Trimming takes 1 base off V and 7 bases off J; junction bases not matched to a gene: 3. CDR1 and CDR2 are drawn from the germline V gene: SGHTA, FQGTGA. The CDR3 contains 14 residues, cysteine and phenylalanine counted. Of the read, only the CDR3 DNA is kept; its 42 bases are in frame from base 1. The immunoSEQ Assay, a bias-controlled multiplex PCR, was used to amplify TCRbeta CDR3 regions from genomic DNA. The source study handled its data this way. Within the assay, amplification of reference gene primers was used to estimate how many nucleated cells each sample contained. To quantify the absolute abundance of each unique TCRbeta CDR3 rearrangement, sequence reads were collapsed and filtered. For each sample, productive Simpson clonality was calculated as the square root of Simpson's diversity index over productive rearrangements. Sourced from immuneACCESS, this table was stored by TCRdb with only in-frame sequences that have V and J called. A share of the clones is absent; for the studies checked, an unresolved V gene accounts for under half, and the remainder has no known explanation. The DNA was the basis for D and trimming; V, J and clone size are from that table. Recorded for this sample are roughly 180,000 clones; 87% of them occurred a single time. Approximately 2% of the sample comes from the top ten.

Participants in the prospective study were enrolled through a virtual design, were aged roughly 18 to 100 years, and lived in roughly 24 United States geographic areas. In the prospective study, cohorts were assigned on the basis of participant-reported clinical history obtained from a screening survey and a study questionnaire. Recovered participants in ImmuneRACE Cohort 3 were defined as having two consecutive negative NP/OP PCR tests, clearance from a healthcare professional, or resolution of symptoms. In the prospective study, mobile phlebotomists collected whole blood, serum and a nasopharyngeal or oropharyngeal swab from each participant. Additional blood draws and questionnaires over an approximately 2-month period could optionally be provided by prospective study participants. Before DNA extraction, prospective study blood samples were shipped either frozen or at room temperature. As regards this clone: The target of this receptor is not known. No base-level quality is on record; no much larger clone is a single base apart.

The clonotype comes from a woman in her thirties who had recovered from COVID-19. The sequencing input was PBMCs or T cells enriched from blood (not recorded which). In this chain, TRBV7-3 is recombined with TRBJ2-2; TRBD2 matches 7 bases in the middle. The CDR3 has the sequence CASSLMAGDGELFF. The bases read TGTGCCAGCAGCTTAATGGCGGGGGACGGGGAGCTGTTTTTT.